Listed below are T cell receptor beta chains from one sample, sequenced in a study of Ad26.COV2.S vaccination and SARS-CoV-2 variants. Some clones are missing from TCRdb's copy, which holds only in-frame ones; the method was immunoSEQ multiplex PCR. The data show about 140,000 clones, with roughly 85% seen just once and around 5.1% held by the top ten. The material was peripheral blood, obtained after recovery from COVID-19. These receptors were obtained from a human donor who had recovered from COVID-19. Each CDR3 is given with its conserved first and last residue. D genes are given only for firm matches. Not every row has a clone size; where given, it reads once, few, many or a size class.

clone_size	v_call	d_call	j_call	cdr3_aa	cdr3_nt
.	TRBV5-1	.	TRBJ1-2	CASSLNLLYGYTF	TGCGCCAGCAGCTTAAACTTACTCTATGGCTACACCTTC
.	TRBV28	.	TRBJ1-4	CASSLHPPNRGPAREKLFF	TGTGCCAGCAGTTTACACCCACCAAATCGGGGGCCGGCACGGGAAAAACTGTTTTTT
few	TRBV7-2	TRBD1	TRBJ2-1	CASSFRQGPDNEQFF	TGTGCCAGCAGCTTCAGACAGGGTCCAGACAATGAGCAGTTCTTC
.	TRBV2	.	TRBJ2-7	CASGGGPYEQYF	TGTGCCAGCGGGGGGGGCCCCTACGAGCAGTACTTC
.	TRBV28	.	TRBJ2-1	CASSLPTPNEQFF	TGTGCCAGCAGTTTACCTACTCCCAATGAGCAGTTCTTC
.	TRBV7-2	.	TRBJ1-5	CASSLALDSHSNQPQHF	TGTGCCAGCAGCTTAGCGCTCGACAGCCATAGCAATCAGCCCCAGCATTTT
.	TRBV28	.	TRBJ1-6	CASSLLWGHNSPLHF	TGTGCCAGCAGTTTATTATGGGGGCACAATTCACCCCTCCACTTT
.	TRBV6-4	TRBD2	TRBJ2-5	CASSDWRLAAQGETQYF	TGTGCCAGCAGTGACTGGAGACTAGCGGCCCAAGGGGAGACCCAGTACTTC
.	TRBV5-4	TRBD1	TRBJ2-5	CTSSHTGQGWVETQYF	TGTACCAGCAGCCACACGGGACAGGGATGGGTAGAGACCCAGTACTTC
.	TRBV20-1	.	TRBJ1-1	CSAGGGNTEAFF	TGCAGTGCTGGTGGGGGCAACACTGAAGCTTTCTTT
few	TRBV3-1/TRBV3-2	.	TRBJ2-7	CASSQAPGGEQYF	TGTGCCAGCAGCCAAGCCCCCGGCGGCGAGCAGTACTTC
once	TRBV28	TRBD1	TRBJ2-7	CASRLTGTEFDEQYF	TGTGCCAGCAGGCTGACCGGGACAGAATTCGACGAGCAGTACTTC
.	TRBV4-3	.	TRBJ1-6	CASSQDVRQVGSYNSPLHF	TGCGCCAGCAGCCAAGATGTTCGTCAGGTCGGCTCCTATAATTCACCCCTCCACTTT
.	TRBV7-9	.	TRBJ1-1	CASSLATVTALNTEAFF	TGTGCCAGCAGCTTAGCGACGGTGACAGCCCTTAACACTGAAGCTTTCTTT
.	TRBV28	.	TRBJ1-6	CASTYTGSRSPLHF	TGTGCCAGCACCTACACAGGGAGTAGGTCACCCCTCCACTTT
.	TRBV19	.	TRBJ1-5	CATGGHPHNQPQHF	TGTGCCACTGGGGGACACCCACACAATCAGCCCCAGCATTTT
.	TRBV5-5	.	TRBJ2-5	CASSLGVSRGQETQYF	TGTGCCAGCAGCTTGGGGGTATCCAGGGGCCAAGAGACCCAGTACTTC
.	TRBV28	.	TRBJ1-2	CASSLWGANDYGYTF	TGTGCCAGCAGTTTATGGGGGGCTAACGACTATGGCTACACCTTC
.	TRBV6-5	.	TRBJ1-1	CASSYRGAGTEAFF	TGTGCCAGCAGTTACCGGGGGGCCGGCACTGAAGCTTTCTTT
.	TRBV12-3/TRBV12-4	.	TRBJ2-1	CASSRPPNNEQFF	TGTGCCAGCAGCCGCCCGCCCAACAATGAGCAGTTCTTC
.	TRBV28	.	TRBJ2-3	CASRDRSLLDTQYF	TGTGCCAGCCGAGACAGGTCACTCCTGGATACGCAGTATTTT
.	TRBV7-2	.	TRBJ1-1	CASSLGGATEAFF	TGTGCCAGCAGCTTAGGGGGCGCCACTGAAGCTTTCTTT
.	TRBV4-3	.	TRBJ1-2	CASSQDPNPVANYGYTF	TGCGCCAGCAGCCAAGATCCCAATCCTGTAGCTAACTATGGCTACACCTTC
.	TRBV28	TRBD2	TRBJ2-7	CASSLPLFTSGGKNEQYF	TGTGCCAGCAGTCTACCCCTCTTTACTAGCGGGGGGAAAAACGAGCAGTACTTC
once	TRBV5-8	.	TRBJ2-5	CASSRGHGEGETQYF	TGTGCCAGCAGCCGTGGACATGGGGAAGGAGAGACCCAGTACTTC
few	TRBV29-1	.	TRBJ2-7	CSVALQAYEQYF	TGCAGCGTTGCATTACAGGCGTACGAGCAGTACTTC
few	TRBV5-1	.	TRBJ2-2	CASSQTYSTGELFF	TGCGCCAGCAGTCAAACTTACAGCACCGGGGAGCTGTTTTTT
.	TRBV7-8	.	TRBJ2-2	CASSLAQGFTGELFF	TGTGCCAGCAGCTTAGCACAGGGATTCACCGGGGAGCTGTTTTTT